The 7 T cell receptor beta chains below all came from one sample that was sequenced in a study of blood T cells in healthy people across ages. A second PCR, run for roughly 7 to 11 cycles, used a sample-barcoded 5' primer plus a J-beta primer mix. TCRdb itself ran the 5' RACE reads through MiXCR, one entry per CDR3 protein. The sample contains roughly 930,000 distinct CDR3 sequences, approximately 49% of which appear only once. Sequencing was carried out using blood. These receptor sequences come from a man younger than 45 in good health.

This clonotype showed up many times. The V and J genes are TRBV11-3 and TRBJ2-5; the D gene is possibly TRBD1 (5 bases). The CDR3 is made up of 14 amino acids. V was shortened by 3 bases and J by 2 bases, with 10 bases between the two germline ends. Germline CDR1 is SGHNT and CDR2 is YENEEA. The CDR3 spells CASSLVQGQETQYF. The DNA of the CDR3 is TGTGCCAGCAGCTTGGTCCAGGGACAAGAGACCCAGTACTTC.

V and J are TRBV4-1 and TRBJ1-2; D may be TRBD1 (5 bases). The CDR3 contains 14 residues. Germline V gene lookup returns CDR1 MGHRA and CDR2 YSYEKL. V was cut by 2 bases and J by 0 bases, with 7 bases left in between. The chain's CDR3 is CASSQPRANYGYTF. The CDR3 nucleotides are TGCGCCAGCAGCCAACCCAGGGCTAACTATGGCTACACCTTC.

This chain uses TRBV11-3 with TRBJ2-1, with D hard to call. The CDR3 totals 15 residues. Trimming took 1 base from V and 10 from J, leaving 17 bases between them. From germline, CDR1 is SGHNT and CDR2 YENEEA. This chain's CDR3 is CASSLGHTSSYEQFF. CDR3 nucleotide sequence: TGTGCCAGCAGCTTAGGTCACACGAGCTCCTACGAGCAGTTCTTC.

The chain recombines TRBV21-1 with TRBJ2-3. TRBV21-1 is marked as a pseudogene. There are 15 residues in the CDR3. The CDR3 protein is CVSTQKRREEDTQYF. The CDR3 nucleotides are TGTGTCAGCACCCAAAAGCGCAGGGAAGAAGATACGCAGTATTTT.

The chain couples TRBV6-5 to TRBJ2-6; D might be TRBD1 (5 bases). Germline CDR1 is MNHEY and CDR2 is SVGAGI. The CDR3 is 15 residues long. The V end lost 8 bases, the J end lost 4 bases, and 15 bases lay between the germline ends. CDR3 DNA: TGTGCCAGCGCAACCAGGGCAGACGGGGCCAACGTCCTGACTTTC. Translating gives CASATRADGANVLTF.

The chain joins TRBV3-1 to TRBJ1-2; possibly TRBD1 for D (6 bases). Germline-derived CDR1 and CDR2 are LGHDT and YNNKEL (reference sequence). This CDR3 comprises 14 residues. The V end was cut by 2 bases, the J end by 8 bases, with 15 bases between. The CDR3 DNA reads TGTGCCAGCAGCCAATCACAGGGCTTGGGGGGCTACACCTTC. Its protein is CASSQSQGLGGYTF.

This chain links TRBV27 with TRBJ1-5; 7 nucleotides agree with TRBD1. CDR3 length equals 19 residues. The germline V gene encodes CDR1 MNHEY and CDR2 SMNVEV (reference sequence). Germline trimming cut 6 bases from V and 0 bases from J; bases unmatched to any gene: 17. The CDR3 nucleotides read TGTGCCAGCAGCCGAACTTGGGACAGCTCTGATGGTAGCAATCAGCCCCAGCATTTT. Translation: CASSRTWDSSDGSNQPQHF.